This T cell receptor (beta chain) derives from a study of brain T cells in children with intractable seizures (dated by TCRdb to about 2021). Some background on the complete study: Resected brain tissue from about 50 pediatric epilepsy surgery cases was first screened for immune gene transcripts using a NanoString immunology panel. Of the 12 selected surgery cases, pre-surgery blood was also sequenced for eight, so four had brain tissue only. What the research found in general, with its limitations: The patients' HCMV serostatus was not known, and viral specificity was inferred solely from CDR3 sequence similarity. Sequencing depth differed between pre- and post-surgery blood, so clones missing from the pre-surgery sample may reflect undersampling.

The CDR3 spans 13 residues, from the cysteine through the phenylalanine. Solely the CDR3 DNA is kept, with 39 bases framed from the first base. CDR1 and CDR2 (MNHEY, SMNVEV) derive from the germline V gene (reference sequence). Note on this clone: Its target antigen remains unknown. At one end the junction does not follow the germline gene, possibly because of a read error.

In light of the paper, this sample's time point label describes: blood from clinic visit 5 months post-surgery; TSC patient then seizure free. Surgery cases with the highest brain T cell transcript signatures were selected for TCR beta chain sequencing of brain tissue and, where available, blood. Patients had been treated with at least one anti-epileptic drug before surgery. The TCR-sequenced patients were children whose drug-resistant epilepsy was caused by tuberous sclerosis complex, focal cortical dysplasia, Rasmussen encephalitis or hemimegalencephaly. The Monarch genomic DNA purification kit was used to extract bulk genomic DNA from unsorted brain tissue and from whole blood. The immunoSEQ assay was applied to genomic DNA to generate the TCR beta chain sequences. The study's processing was this. CDR3 sequences that did not begin with the conserved framework cysteine at position 104 were removed by hand. To get clonality, the normalized Shannon's Diversity Index was subtracted from one, giving values from 0 (maximal diversity) to 1 (oligoclonal). Chi-squared comparison-of-proportions tests assessed whether the same CDR3 differed in frequency between samples, such as brain versus blood. Public clonotypes were identified by searching immuneACCESS, and similarity to known antiviral clonotypes was assessed with the VDJdb browser. The clones in this table, taken by TCRdb from immuneACCESS, are in-frame only. Not every clone is retained; where verified, under half of the shortfall comes from an unresolved V gene, and the cause of the rest is unknown. The D gene and trimming were derived from the DNA, and the V and J assignments and clone size from that table. The sample yields 300,000 to 400,000 clones; about 94% were counted once. The ten largest clones capture 5.7% of the sample.

The receptor chain draws on TRBV27 and TRBJ2-1; the D region possibly corresponds to TRBD1 (5 bases align). Sequenced material: peripheral blood, taken approximately 5 months after surgery. This TCR came from a boy younger than two with tuberous sclerosis and intractable seizures. CDR3 region: CASSLGRANGQFF. The DNA sequence is TGTGCCAGCAGTTTAGGCAGGGCTAATGGGCAGTTCTTC.